The clone carrying this T cell receptor (beta chain) was observed at least ten times. The antigen is undetermined. From germline, CDR1 is SNHLY and CDR2 FYNNEI. V was trimmed by 0 bases and J by 5 bases, leaving 22 bases between them. This CDR3 comprises 18 residues. The data were obtained in a study of CD8+CD57+ T cells in acquired aplastic anemia. Overall study context: CD4+ and CD8+ cells, once sorted, gave DNA averaging roughly 3.4 ug.

Using genomic DNA as the template, TCR beta VDJ and CDR3 profiling was carried out. TCRdb called the reads again in MiXCR, with one record for every CDR3 protein. The sample lists about 200,000 distinct CDR3 sequences, 65% seen once, with around three fifths in the top ten. Patients sequenced had flow cytometry evidence of CD8+CD57+ cell expansion. Study results and limitations: Almost 30 sequences, all CD8+ CDR3, were shared between patients and controls.

This chain uses TRBV2 with TRBJ2-5; D might be TRBD2 (6 bases). This TCR derives from a human donor with aplastic anemia. The material sequenced was sorted CD4+, CD8+, or CD8+CD57+ T cells (not recorded which) from PBMCs. The CDR3 here is CASSEADIADLTKETQYF. In DNA, the CDR3 is TGTGCCAGCAGTGAAGCGGATATAGCGGACCTAACGAAGGAGACCCAGTACTTC. Combining the CDR3 with reference TRBV2 and TRBJ2-5 gives the whole variable domain EPEVTQTPSHQVTQMGQEVILRCVPISNHLYFYWYRQILGQKVEFLVSFYNNEISEKSEIFDDQFSVERPDGSNFTLKIRSTKLEDSAMYFCASSEADIADLTKETQYFGPGTRLLVL.